The 3 T cell receptor beta chains given below trace back to one sample, sequenced in a study of shared clonotypes between healthy human individuals. Repertoires were generated with immunoSEQ multiplex PCR, while TCRdb's copy carries only in-frame clones and drops some. The table lists approximately 2,000,000 clones, approximately 90% of them singletons, with 0.37% in the top ten. The source material was naive CD4+ T cells from PBMCs. The sample's subset: CD45RA+ positively selected. These receptors all stem from a man younger than 35 in good health. Some clones in this sample may be carry-over from other donors' samples.

The chain combines TRBV10-3 with TRBJ2-3, with TRBD1 matching 7 bases. Germline CDR1 is ENHRY and CDR2 is SYGVKD. CDR3 length: 11 amino acids. The V and J ends lost 6 bases and 11 bases, in that order; junction bases with no gene match: 5. The CDR3 bases are TGTGCCATCAGCGGACAGGAAGGGCAGTATTTT. Amino acid sequence: CAISGQEGQYF.

The V and J genes are TRBV7-2 and TRBJ2-3; perhaps TRBD2 as D (5 bases). This CDR3 spans 15 amino acids. Trimming pared 3 bases from V and 2 bases from J, leaving 12 bases between. Germline values: CDR1 SGHTA, CDR2 FQGNSA. CDR3 DNA sequence: TGTGCCAGCAGCTTCCGAAGCGGACCCACAGATACGCAGTATTTT. Protein: CASSFRSGPTDTQYF.

This chain uses TRBV5-1 with TRBJ2-7, with D unresolved. Trimming took 1 base from V and 3 from J, leaving 8 bases between them. This CDR3 is built from 13 residues. Looked up from germline, CDR1 is SGHRS and CDR2 is YFSETQ. CDR3 region: CASSLNQNYEQYF. The CDR3 DNA reads TGCGCCAGCAGCTTGAACCAGAACTACGAGCAGTACTTC.